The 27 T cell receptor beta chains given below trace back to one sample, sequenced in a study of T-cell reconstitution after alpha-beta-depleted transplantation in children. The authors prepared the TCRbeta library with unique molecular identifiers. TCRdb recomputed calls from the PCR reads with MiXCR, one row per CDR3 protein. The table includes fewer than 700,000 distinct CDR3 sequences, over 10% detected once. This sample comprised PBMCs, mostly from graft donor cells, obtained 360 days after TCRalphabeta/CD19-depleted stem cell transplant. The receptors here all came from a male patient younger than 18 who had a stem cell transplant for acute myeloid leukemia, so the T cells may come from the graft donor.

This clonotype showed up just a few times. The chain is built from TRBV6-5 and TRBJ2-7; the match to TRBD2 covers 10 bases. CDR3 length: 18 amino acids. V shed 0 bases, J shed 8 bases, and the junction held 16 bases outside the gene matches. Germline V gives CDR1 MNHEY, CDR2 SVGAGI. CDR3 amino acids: CASSYSKGQGTSGKQQYF. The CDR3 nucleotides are TGTGCCAGCAGTTACTCGAAGGGGCAGGGAACTAGCGGGAAACAGCAGTACTTC.

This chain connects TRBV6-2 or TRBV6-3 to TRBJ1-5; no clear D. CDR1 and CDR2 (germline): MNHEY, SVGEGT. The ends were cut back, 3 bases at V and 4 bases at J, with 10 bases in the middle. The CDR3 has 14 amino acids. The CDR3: CASSYPAGNQPQHF. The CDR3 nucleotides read TGTGCCAGCAGTTATCCGGCAGGTAATCAGCCCCAGCATTTT.

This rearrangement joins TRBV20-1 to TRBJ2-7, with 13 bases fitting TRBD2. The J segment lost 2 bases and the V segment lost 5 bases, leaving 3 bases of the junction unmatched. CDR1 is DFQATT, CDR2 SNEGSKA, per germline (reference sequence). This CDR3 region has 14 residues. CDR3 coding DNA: TGCAGTGCTGGAGGACTAGCGGGGGCCTACGAGCAGTACTTC. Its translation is CSAGGLAGAYEQYF.

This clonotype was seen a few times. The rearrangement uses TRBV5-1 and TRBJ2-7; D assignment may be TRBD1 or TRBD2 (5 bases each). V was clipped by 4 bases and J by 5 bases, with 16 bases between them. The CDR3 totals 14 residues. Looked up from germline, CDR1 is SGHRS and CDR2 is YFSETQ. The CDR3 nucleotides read TGCGCCAGCAGCGGGACGTCTGTCCCTAACGAGCAGTACTTC. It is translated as CASSGTSVPNEQYF.

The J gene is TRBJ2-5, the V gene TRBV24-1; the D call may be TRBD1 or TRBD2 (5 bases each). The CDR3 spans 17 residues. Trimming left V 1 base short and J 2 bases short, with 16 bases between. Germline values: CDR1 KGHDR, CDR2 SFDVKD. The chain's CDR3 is CATSDLASRDGQETQYF. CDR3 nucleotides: TGTGCCACCAGTGATTTAGCCAGCAGGGACGGTCAAGAGACCCAGTACTTC.

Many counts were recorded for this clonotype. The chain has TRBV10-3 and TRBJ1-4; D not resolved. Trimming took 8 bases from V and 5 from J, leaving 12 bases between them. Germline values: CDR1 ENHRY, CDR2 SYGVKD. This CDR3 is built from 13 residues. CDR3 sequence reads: CAISGRANEKLFF. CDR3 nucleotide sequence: TGTGCCATCTCGGGCAGAGCGAATGAAAAACTGTTTTTT.

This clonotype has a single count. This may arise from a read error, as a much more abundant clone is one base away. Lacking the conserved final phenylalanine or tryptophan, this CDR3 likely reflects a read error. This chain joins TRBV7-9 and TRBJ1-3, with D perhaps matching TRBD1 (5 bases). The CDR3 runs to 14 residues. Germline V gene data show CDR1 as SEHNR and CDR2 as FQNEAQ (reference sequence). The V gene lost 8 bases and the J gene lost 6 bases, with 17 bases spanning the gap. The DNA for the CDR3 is TGTGCCAGCGGTTCGGGGGTTACTTTAAACACCATATATTAT. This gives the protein CASGSGVTLNTIYY.

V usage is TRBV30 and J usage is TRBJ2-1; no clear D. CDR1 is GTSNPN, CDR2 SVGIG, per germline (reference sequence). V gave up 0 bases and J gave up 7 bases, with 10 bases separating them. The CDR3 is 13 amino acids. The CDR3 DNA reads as TGTGCCTGGAGTGTAGATAGCTGGAATGAGCAGTTCTTC. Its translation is CAWSVDSWNEQFF.

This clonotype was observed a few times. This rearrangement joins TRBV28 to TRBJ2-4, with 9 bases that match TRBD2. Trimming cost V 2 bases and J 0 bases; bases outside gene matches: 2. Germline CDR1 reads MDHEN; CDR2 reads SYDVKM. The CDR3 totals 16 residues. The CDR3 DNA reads TGTGCCAGCAGTTTAGCTAGCGGGATAGCCAAAAACATTCAGTACTTC. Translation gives CASSLASGIAKNIQYF.

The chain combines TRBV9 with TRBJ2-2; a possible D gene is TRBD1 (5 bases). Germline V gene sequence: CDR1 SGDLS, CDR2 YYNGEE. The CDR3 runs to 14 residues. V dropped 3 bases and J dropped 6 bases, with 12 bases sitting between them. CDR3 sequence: CASSEQAYPGELFF. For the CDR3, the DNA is TGTGCCAGCAGCGAACAGGCCTACCCCGGGGAGCTGTTTTTT.

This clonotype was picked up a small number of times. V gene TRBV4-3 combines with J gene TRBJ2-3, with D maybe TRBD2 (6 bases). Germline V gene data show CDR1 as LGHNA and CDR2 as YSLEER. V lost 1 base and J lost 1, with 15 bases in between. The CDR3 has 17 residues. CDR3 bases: TGCGCCAGCAGCCAAGGGGTCGGGCGGGATGGCACAGATACGCAGTATTTT. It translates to CASSQGVGRDGTDTQYF.

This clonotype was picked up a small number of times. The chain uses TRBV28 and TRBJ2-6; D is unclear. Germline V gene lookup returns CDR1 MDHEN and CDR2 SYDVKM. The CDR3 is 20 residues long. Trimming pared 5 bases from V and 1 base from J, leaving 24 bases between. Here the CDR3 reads CASSPKIGALPSSGANVLTF. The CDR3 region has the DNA TGTGCCAGCAGTCCGAAAATAGGAGCCCTACCCTCGTCTGGGGCCAACGTCCTGACTTTC. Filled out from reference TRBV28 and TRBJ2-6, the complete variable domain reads DVKVTQSSRYLVKRTGEKVFLECVQDMDHENMFWYRQDPGLGLRLIYFSYDVKMKEKGDIPEGYSVSREKKERFSLILESASTNQTSMYLCASSPKIGALPSSGANVLTFGAGSRLTVL.

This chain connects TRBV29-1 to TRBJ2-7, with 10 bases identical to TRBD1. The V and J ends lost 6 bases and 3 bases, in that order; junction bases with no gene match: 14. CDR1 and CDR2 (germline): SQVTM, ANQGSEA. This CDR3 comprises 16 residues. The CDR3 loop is CSVRNARDRGGYEQYF. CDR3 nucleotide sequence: TGCAGCGTCCGAAACGCCCGGGACAGGGGAGGCTACGAGCAGTACTTC.

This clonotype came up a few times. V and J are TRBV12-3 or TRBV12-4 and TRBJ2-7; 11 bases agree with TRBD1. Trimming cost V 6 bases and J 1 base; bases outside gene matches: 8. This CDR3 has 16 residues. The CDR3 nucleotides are TGTGCCAGCAGGCCGGACAGGGGGCAGGGGTCCTACGAGCAGTACTTC. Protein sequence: CASRPDRGQGSYEQYF.

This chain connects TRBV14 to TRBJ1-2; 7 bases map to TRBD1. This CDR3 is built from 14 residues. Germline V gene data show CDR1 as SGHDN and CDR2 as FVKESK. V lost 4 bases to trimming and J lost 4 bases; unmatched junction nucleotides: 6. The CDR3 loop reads CASSPTGDPYGYTF. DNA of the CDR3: TGTGCCAGCAGCCCAACAGGGGACCCCTATGGCTACACCTTC.

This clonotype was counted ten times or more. The CDR3 protein is CASSAESPDTQYF. The CDR3 coding sequence is TGTGCCAGCAGCGCCGAGAGTCCCGATACGCAGTATTTT. The rearrangement links TRBV9 to TRBJ2-3; D gene unclear. Trimming took off 3 bases at V and 6 bases at J, with 11 bases between the two ends. The CDR3 covers 13 residues. The V gene's germline CDR1 is SGDLS and CDR2 YYNGEE.

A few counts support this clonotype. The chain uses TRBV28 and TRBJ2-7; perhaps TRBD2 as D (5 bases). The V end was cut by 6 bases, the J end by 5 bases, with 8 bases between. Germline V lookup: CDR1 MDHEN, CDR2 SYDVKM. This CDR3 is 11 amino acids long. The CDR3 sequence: CASRRGNEQYF. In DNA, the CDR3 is TGTGCCAGCAGGAGAGGGAACGAGCAGTACTTC.

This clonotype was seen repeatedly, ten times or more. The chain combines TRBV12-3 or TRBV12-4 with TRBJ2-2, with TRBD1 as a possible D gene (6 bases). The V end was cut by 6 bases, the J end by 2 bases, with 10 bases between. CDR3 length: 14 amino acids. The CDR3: CASSSGTNTGELFF. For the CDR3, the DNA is TGTGCCAGCAGCTCCGGGACAAACACCGGGGAGCTGTTTTTT.

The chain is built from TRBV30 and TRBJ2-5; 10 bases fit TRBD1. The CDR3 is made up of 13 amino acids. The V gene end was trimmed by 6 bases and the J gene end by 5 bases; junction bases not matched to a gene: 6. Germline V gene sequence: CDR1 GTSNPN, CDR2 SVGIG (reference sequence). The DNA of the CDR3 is TGTGCCTGTAAGACAGGGGGCTCGGAGACCCAGTACTTC. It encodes CACKTGGSETQYF.

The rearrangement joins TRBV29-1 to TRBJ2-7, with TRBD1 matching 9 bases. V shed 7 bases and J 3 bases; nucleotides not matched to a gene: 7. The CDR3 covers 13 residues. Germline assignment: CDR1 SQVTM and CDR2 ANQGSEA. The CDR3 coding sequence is TGCAGCGGGACCTGGACAGGGGACTACGAGCAGTACTTC. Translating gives CSGTWTGDYEQYF.

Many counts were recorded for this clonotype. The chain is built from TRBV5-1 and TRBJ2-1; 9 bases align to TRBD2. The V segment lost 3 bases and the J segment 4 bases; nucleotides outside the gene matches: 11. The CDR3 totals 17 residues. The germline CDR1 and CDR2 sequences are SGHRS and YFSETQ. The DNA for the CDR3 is TGCGCCAGCAGCTACGGGGATTTAGCGGGAGTTTACAATGAGCAGTTCTTC. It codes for CASSYGDLAGVYNEQFF.

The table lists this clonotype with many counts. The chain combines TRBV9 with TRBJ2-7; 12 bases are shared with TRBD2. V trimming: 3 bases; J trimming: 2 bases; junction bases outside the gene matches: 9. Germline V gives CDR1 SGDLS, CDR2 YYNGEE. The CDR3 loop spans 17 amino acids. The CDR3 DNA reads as TGTGCCAGCAGCGAGGGCACTAGCGGGAGGTCCCCCTACGAGCAGTACTTC. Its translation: CASSEGTSGRSPYEQYF.

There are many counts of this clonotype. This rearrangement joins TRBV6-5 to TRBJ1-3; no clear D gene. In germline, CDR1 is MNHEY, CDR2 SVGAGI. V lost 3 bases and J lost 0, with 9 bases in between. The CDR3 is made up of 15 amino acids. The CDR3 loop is CASSYQGSSGNTIYF. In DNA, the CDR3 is TGTGCCAGCAGTTATCAAGGGAGCTCTGGAAACACCATATATTTT.

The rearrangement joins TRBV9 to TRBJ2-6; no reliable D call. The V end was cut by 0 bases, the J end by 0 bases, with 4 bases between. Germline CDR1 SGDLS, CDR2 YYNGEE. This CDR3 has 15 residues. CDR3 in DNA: TGTGCCAGCAGCGTAGATAGCTCTGGGGCCAACGTCCTGACTTTC. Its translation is CASSVDSSGANVLTF. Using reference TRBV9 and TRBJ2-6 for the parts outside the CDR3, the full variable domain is DSGVTQTPKHLITATGQRVTLRCSPRSGDLSVYWYQQSLDQGLQFLIQYYNGEERAKGNILERFSAQQFPDLHSELNLSSLELGDSALYFCASSVDSSGANVLTFGAGSRLTVL.

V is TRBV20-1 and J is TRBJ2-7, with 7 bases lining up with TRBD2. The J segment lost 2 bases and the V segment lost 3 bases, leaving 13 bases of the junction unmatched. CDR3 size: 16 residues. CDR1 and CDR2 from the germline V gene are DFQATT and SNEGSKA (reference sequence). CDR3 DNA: TGCAGTGCTAGGCCCTGGTCGCTAGCGGCTCCCTACGAGCAGTACTTC. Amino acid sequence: CSARPWSLAAPYEQYF.

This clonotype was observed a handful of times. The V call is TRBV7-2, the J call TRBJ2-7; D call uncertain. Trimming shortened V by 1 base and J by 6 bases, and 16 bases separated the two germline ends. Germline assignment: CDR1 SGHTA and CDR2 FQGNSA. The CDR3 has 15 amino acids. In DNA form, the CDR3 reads TGTGCCAGCAGCTTAGAATGGGCTATGTCGTCCGAGCAGTACTTC. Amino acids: CASSLEWAMSSEQYF.

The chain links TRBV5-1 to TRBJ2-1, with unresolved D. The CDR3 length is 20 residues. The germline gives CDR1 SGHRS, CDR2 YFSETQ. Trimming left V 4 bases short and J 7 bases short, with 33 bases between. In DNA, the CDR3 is TGCGCCAGCAGCCGCACCGTTCTGACCTCAAGCCGGCTACCGGTAAATGAGCAGTTCTTC. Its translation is CASSRTVLTSSRLPVNEQFF.